The next 2 T cell receptor beta chains were all read from a single sample in a study of blood T cell repertoires in COVID-19 (TCRdb year 2020). Preparation of the library involved the immunoSEQ multiplex PCR assay. TCRdb provides this immuneACCESS table in a form limited to in-frame rearrangements. Some clones are lacking; in checked studies, under half of them reflect an unresolved V gene, and why the rest are absent is not known. Recorded for this sample are 40,000 or so clones; about 86% of them occurred a single time. The top ten hold more than 5% of the sample. Sequencing was done on a sample of peripheral blood. Receptors originate from a man aged 40-55 years with active COVID-19.

CDR3 loop: CASSLAGVAYEQYF. The CDR3 bases are TGTGCCAGCAGTCTAGCGGGAGTCGCCTACGAGCAGTACTTC. The rearrangement uses TRBV7-9 and TRBJ2-7, with TRBD2 matching 10 bases. This CDR3 has 14 amino acids. Germline-derived CDR1 and CDR2 are SEHNR and FQNEAQ (reference sequence). The V gene end was trimmed by 6 bases and the J gene end by 2 bases; junction bases not matched to a gene: 4. Complete variable domain (other parts from reference TRBV7-9 and TRBJ2-7): DTGVSQNPRHKITKRGQNVTFRCDPISEHNRLYWYRQTLGQGPEFLTYFQNEAQLEKSRLLSDRFSAERPKGSFSTLEIQRTEQGDSAMYLCASSLAGVAYEQYFGPGTRLTVT.

The chain is built from TRBV5-4 and TRBJ2-2; 7 bases are shared with TRBD1. Trimming took 4 bases from V and 5 from J; bases not matched to a gene: 14. The CDR3 loop spans 17 amino acids. Germline V gene data show CDR1 as SGHNT and CDR2 as YYREEE (reference sequence). The CDR3 region has the DNA TGTGCCAGCAGCCCCGTACCAAGACAGGGTTGGACCGGGGAGCTGTTTTTT. Amino acids: CASSPVPRQGWTGELFF.